Following are 13 T cell receptor beta chains from one sample sequenced in a study of neoadjuvant anti-PD-1 for oral cavity cancer. Clones were sequenced by immunoSEQ multiplex PCR, and TCRdb holds only the in-frame ones, with some missing. Of 15,000 or so clones in the sample, roughly three quarters were seen once. Time point noted: after neoadjuvant nivolumab, at surgical resection. This sample comprised PBMCs, obtained after nivolumab (anti-PD-1) treatment. These receptors originate from a person between 40 and 85 years old with oral cavity squamous cell carcinoma.

The chain couples TRBV28 to TRBJ2-3; D is possibly TRBD1 (7 bases). The CDR3 is made up of 16 amino acids. V was clipped by 3 bases and J by 4 bases, with 17 bases between them. Germline V gene sequence: CDR1 MDHEN, CDR2 SYDVKM. The CDR3, as DNA: TGTGCCAGCAGTTTTTCTTTAGGGGGCGGGGCAGATACGCAGTATTTT. This gives the protein CASSFSLGGGADTQYF.

The chain combines TRBV7-3 with TRBJ2-2; the match to TRBD2 covers 9 bases. Germline lookup yields CDR1 SGHTA and CDR2 FQGTGA. Losses at the gene ends were 5 bases for V and 2 bases for J; bases not matched to a gene: 3. CDR3 length: 15 amino acids. For the CDR3, the DNA is TGTGCCAGCAGCCCGGGACTAGCCAACACCGGGGAGCTGTTTTTT. It translates to CASSPGLANTGELFF. Filled out from reference TRBV7-3 and TRBJ2-2, the complete variable domain reads GAGVSQTPSNKVTEKGKYVELRCDPISGHTALYWYRQSLGQGPEFLIYFQGTGAADDSGLPNDRFFAVRPEGSVSTLKIQRTERGDSAVYLCASSPGLANTGELFFGEGSRLTVL.

The chain uses TRBV11-2 and TRBJ2-6, with unresolved D. Germline CDR1 and CDR2: SGHAT and FQNNGV. The ends were cut back, 0 bases at V and 9 bases at J, with 15 bases in the middle. The CDR3 is 16 amino acids. The chain's CDR3 is CASSLDPRPGGNVLTF. DNA of the CDR3: TGTGCCAGCAGCTTAGATCCGAGACCTGGCGGCAACGTCCTGACTTTC.

This rearrangement joins TRBV6-6 to TRBJ1-2; possibly TRBD1 for D (6 bases). CDR1 and CDR2 (germline): MNHNY, SVGAGI (reference sequence). The CDR3 has 14 amino acids. V lost 5 bases to trimming and J lost 0 bases, with 10 bases between them. The CDR3 DNA reads as TGTGCCAGCAGTATCTCAGGGGCTAACTATGGCTACACCTTC. Its translation: CASSISGANYGYTF.

CDR3 protein: CASSVVTGANYGYTF. CDR3 DNA sequence: TGTGCCAGCAGCGTAGTGACGGGGGCTAACTATGGCTACACCTTC. The J gene is TRBJ1-2, the V gene TRBV9, with a possible D match to TRBD1 (5 bases). There are 15 residues in the CDR3. V gave up 0 bases and J gave up 0 bases, with 9 bases separating them. CDR1 is SGDLS, CDR2 YYNGEE, per germline.

The gene calls are TRBV2 and TRBJ1-1; D is uncertain. The CDR3 totals 13 residues. Trimming shortened V by 4 bases and J by 1 base, and 7 bases separated the two germline ends. Germline V gives CDR1 SNHLY, CDR2 FYNNEI. The CDR3, as DNA: TGTGCCAGCAGTGCGGTAGGGAACACTGAAGCTTTCTTT. This codes for CASSAVGNTEAFF.

The chain has TRBV30 and TRBJ2-7, with 11 nucleotides matching TRBD2. CDR3 length equals 16 residues. V shed 0 bases and J 3 bases; nucleotides not matched to a gene: 7. From germline, CDR1 is GTSNPN and CDR2 SVGIG (reference sequence). CDR3 bases: TGTGCCTGGAGTGTACCCCGGGGACTAGCGGTCTACGAGCAGTACTTC. Translated: CAWSVPRGLAVYEQYF.

The CDR3 DNA sequence: TGTGCCAGCAGTGAAGGACGGAGCCAAGAGACCCAGTACTTC. Translation: CASSEGRSQETQYF. The chain carries TRBV6-1 and TRBJ2-5; D is unresolved. With 1 base removed from V and 1 base from J, the gap between germline ends came to 7 bases. This CDR3 is built from 14 residues. CDR1 MNHNS and CDR2 SASEGT come from the germline V gene.

The rearrangement uses TRBV7-6 and TRBJ2-5, with no clear D. The CDR3 is 14 amino acids. Trimming removed 2 bases from V and 5 bases from J, with 12 bases in between. Germline lookup yields CDR1 SGHVS and CDR2 FNYEAQ. CDR3 DNA: TGTGCCAGCAGCTTACGTACGGTAGGGGAGACCCAGTACTTC. Its translation: CASSLRTVGETQYF.

V and J are TRBV5-1 and TRBJ2-5, with 9 bases aligning to TRBD2. CDR1 and CDR2 from the germline V gene are SGHRS and YFSETQ. This CDR3 is 14 amino acids long. Trimming at V came to 4 bases and at J to 5 bases, leaving 6 bases not matched to a gene. The CDR3 DNA reads TGCGCCAGCAGCGTCTTAGCGGGAGAGGAGACCCAGTACTTC. As protein: CASSVLAGEETQYF.

The J gene is TRBJ1-5, the V gene TRBV19, with D unclear. V was trimmed by 5 bases and J by 3 bases, leaving 17 bases between them. CDR1 and CDR2 from the germline V gene are LNHDA and SQIVND (reference sequence). CDR3 length: 16 amino acids. The CDR3 reads CASSQGLAYNNQPQHF. The CDR3 DNA sequence: TGTGCCAGTAGTCAAGGACTTGCCTATAACAATCAGCCCCAGCATTTT.

The gene calls are TRBV9 and TRBJ2-5; perhaps TRBD2 as D (6 bases). V gave up 3 bases and J gave up 4 bases, with 16 bases separating them. From germline, CDR1 is SGDLS and CDR2 YYNGEE. The CDR3 has 15 residues. Here the CDR3 DNA reads TGTGCCAGCAGCGAACCGGGACTGGGGGGAGAGACCCAGTACTTC. Its translation is CASSEPGLGGETQYF.

This chain joins TRBV19 and TRBJ2-1; 8 nucleotides align to TRBD2. V lost 7 bases and J lost 3; bases outside the gene matches: 23. CDR1 is LNHDA and CDR2 is SQIVND in the germline V gene (reference sequence). This CDR3 contains 20 residues. The CDR3 DNA follows: TGTGCCAGTACCCCGGGCGCTTGGCAGCGGGAGTTCCCAAACTACAATGAGCAGTTCTTC. This gives the protein CASTPGAWQREFPNYNEQFF.